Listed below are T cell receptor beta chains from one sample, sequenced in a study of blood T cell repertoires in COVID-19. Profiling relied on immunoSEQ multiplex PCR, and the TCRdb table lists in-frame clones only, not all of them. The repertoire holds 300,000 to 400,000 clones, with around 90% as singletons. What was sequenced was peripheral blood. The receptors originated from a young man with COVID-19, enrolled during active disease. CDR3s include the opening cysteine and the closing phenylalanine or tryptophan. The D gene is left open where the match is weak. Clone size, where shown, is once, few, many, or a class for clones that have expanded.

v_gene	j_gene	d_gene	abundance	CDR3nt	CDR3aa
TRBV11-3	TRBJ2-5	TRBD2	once	TGTGCCAGCAGCTTACTAGCGGGAGTCCAAGAGACCCAGTACTTC	CASSLLAGVQETQYF
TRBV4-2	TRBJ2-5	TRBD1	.	TGTGCCAGCAGCCAACCATTACCGGGACAGGGGGTAGAGACCCAGTACTTC	CASSQPLPGQGVETQYF
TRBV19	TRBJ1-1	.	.	TGTGCCAGTAGCCGATCCATAAGGACTGCGCAGAGGAACACTGAAGCTTTCTTT	CASSRSIRTAQRNTEAFF
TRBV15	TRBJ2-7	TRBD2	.	TGTGCCACCAGCAGAGACCCGGGACTAGCGCCGGGCGAGCAGTACTTC	CATSRDPGLAPGEQYF
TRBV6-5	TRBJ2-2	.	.	TGTGCCAGCAGTCGGCGGGGGAACACCGGGGAGCTGTTTTTT	CASSRRGNTGELFF
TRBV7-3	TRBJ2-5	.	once	TGTGCCAGCAGCAGATCGGGATCCTTGCTAGGGACCCAGTACTTC	CASSRSGSLLGTQYF
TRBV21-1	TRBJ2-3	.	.	TGTGCCAGCGGGCCTAGCGGGCGCACAGATACGCAGTATTTT	CASGPSGRTDTQYF
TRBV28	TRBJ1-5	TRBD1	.	TGTGCCAGCATGGACAGGGCGTTTAGACGTACCGGGCAGCCCCAGCATTTT	CASMDRAFRRTGQPQHF
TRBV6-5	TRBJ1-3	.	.	TGTGCCAGCAGTTACTCCCCGGAACTAACCGGAAACACCATATATTTT	CASSYSPELTGNTIYF
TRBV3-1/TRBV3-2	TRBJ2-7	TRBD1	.	TGTGCCAGCAGCCAATATGGCCCTGGGGACAGCCCCTACGAGCAGTACTTC	CASSQYGPGDSPYEQYF
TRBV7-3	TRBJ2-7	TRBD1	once	TGTGCCAGCAGCCCCGGGACAGGCGCCTACGAGCAGTACTTC	CASSPGTGAYEQYF
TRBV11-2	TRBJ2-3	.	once	TGTGCCAGCAGCTTAGCCGGGACAGATACGCAGTATTTT	CASSLAGTDTQYF
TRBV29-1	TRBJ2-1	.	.	TGCAGCGTTGAAGTAACGGTTAGCTTTTGGTCCTACAATGAGCAGTTCTTC	CSVEVTVSFWSYNEQFF
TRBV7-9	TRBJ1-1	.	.	TGTGCCAGCAGCTTAGAGCCCGGGGTGACTGAAGCTTTCTTT	CASSLEPGVTEAFF
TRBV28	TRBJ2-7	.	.	TGTGCCAGCAGTTTACTAAGTGGAGGGAGTCCCTACGAGCAGTACTTC	CASSLLSGGSPYEQYF
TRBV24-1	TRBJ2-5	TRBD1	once	TGTGCCACCAGTGATTTGCTTGCGAAATTGGGACAGGGGGCGCGAGAGACCCAGTACTTC	CATSDLLAKLGQGARETQYF
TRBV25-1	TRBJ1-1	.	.	TGTGCCAGCAGAGGTCAGGGCTACACTGAAGCTTTCTTT	CASRGQGYTEAFF
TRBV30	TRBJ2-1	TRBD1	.	TGTGCCTGGGACCCCGACAGGGGATTCAATGAGCAGTTCTTC	CAWDPDRGFNEQFF
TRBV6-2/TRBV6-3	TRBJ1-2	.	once	TGTGCCAGCAGTTATATGCGGGGGCCGGTTGTCTATGGCTACACCTTC	CASSYMRGPVVYGYTF
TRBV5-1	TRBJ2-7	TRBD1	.	TGCGCCAGCAGCTTGGATAACAGGGGAAACTACGAGCAGTACTTC	CASSLDNRGNYEQYF
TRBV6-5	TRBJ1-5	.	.	TGTGCCAGCAGCGTTTCAGGGTTGCAGCCCCAGCATTTT	CASSVSGLQPQHF
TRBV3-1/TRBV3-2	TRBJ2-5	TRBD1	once	TGTGCCAGCAGCCGAGGACAGGGAAGTGGACCGTACCAAGAGACCCAGTACTTC	CASSRGQGSGPYQETQYF
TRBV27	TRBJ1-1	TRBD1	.	TGTGCCAGCAGTTTCCTAACAGGGGGCTCGTACACTGAAGCTTTCTTT	CASSFLTGGSYTEAFF
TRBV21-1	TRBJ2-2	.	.	TGTGCAACCTCTGGGAGCGGACAGGGGTATATCGGGGAGCTGTTTTTT	CATSGSGQGYIGELFF
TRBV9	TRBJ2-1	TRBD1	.	TGTGCCAGCAGCGTTACAGGGGGCGGAAATGAGCAGTTCTTC	CASSVTGGGNEQFF
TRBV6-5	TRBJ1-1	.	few	TGTGCCAGCAGTTACGAACAGATCATGAACACTGAAGCTTTCTTT	CASSYEQIMNTEAFF
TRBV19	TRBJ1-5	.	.	TGTGCCAGTAGTATCATACAGGGAACCATCAATCAGCCCCAGCATTTT	CASSIIQGTINQPQHF
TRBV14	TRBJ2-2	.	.	TGTGCCAGCAGCCAAGGGTTGCGGGTTGCCGGGGAGCTGTTTTTT	CASSQGLRVAGELFF
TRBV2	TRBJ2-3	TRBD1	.	TGTGCCAGCAGCCCCGACAGGGGGCGCGCAGATACGCAGTATTTT	CASSPDRGRADTQYF
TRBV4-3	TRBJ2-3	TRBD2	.	TGCGCCAGCAGCCAGGGGGGACTAGCGGGGAAAGCAGGAGATACGCAGTATTTT	CASSQGGLAGKAGDTQYF
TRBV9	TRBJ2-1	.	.	TGTGCCAGCAGTCCGCGAGGGACTCTCATTAATGAGCAGTTCTTC	CASSPRGTLINEQFF
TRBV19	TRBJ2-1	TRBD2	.	TGTGCCAGTCACGAGCGGGGGGGTAGGGATGAGCAGTTCTTC	CASHERGGRDEQFF
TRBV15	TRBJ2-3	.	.	TGTGCCACCAAGCCGGGGGATAGGACAGATACGCAGTATTTT	CATKPGDRTDTQYF
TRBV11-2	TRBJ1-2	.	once	TGTGCCAGCAGCTTAGGGGGGGGGCAGGGAGTACCGATCAACTATGGCTACACCTTC	CASSLGGGQGVPINYGYTF
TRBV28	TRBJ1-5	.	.	TGTGCCAGCAGTTTAACTAAACAGCCCCAGCATTTT	CASSLTKQPQHF
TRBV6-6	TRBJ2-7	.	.	TGTGCCAGCAGTTATGGGGGCGGTCCCTACGAGCAGTACTTC	CASSYGGGPYEQYF
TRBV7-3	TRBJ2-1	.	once	TGTGCCAGCAGCTCGGACACGGTGGAGCAGTTCTTC	CASSSDTVEQFF
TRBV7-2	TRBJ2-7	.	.	TGTGCCAGCAGCTTAAACAGGGCCTACGAGCAGTACTTC	CASSLNRAYEQYF
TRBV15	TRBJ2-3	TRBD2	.	TGTGCCACCAGCAGAGACCCTCCGCGAGTAGCGGGAACAGATACGCAGTATTTT	CATSRDPPRVAGTDTQYF
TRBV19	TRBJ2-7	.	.	TGTGCCAGTAGTATGGGGGACTCTCTCTACGAGCAGTACTTC	CASSMGDSLYEQYF
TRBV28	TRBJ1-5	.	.	TGTGCCAGTCGACAGGGCAATCAGCCCCAGCATTTT	CASRQGNQPQHF
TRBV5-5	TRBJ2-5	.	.	TGTGCCAGCAGCTCCTTACAGGGCCCAGAGACCCAGTACTTC	CASSSLQGPETQYF
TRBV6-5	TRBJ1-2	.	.	TGTGCCAGCAGAACCCCCGGGGGTGGCTACACCTTC	CASRTPGGGYTF
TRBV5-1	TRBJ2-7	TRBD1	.	TGCGCCAGCAGCTCGGACCGGACAGGCGGACGCTTCTACGAGCAGTACTTC	CASSSDRTGGRFYEQYF
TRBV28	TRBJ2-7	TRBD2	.	TGTGCCAGCAGTTCAGGTGGGAGGGTCCCCTACGAGCAGTACTTC	CASSSGGRVPYEQYF
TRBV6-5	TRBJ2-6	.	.	TGTGCCAGCAGTTACAATTACGGGGCTGGGGCCAACGTCCTGACTTTC	CASSYNYGAGANVLTF
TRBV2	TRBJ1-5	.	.	TGTGCCAGCAAAGCCGATTATAGCAATCAGCCCCAGCATTTT	CASKADYSNQPQHF